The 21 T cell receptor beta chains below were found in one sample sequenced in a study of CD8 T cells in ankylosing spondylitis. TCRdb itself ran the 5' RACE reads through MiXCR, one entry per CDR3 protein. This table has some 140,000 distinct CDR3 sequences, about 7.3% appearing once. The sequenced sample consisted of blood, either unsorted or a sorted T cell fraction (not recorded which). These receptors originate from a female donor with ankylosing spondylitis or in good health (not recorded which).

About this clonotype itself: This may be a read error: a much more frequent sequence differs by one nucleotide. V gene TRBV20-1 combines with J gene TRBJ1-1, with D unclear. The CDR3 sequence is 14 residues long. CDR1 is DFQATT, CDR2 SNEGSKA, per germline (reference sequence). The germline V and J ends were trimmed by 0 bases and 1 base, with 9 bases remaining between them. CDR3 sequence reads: CSARDWSGNTEAFF. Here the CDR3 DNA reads TGCAGTGCTAGAGATTGGAGTGGGAACACTGAAGCTTTCTTT.

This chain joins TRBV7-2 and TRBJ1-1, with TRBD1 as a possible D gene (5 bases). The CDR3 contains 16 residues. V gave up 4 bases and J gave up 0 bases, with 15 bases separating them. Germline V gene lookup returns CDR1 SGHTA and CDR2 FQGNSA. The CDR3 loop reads CASSSAGGSVNTEAFF. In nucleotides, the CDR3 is TGTGCCAGCAGCTCCGCCGGGGGATCGGTGAACACTGAAGCTTTCTTT.

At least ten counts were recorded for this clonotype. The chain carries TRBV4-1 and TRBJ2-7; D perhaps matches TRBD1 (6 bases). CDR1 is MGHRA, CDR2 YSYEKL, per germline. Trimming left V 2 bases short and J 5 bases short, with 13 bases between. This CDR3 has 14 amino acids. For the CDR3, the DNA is TGCGCCAGCAGCCAAATCGCAGGGGCCAACGAGCAGTACTTC. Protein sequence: CASSQIAGANEQYF.

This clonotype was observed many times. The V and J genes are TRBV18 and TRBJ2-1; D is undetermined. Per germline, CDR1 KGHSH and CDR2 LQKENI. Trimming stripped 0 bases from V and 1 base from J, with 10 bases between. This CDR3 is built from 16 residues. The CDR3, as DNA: TGTGCCAGCTCACCACCGCTACAGCTATCCTACAATGAGCAGTTCTTC. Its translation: CASSPPLQLSYNEQFF.

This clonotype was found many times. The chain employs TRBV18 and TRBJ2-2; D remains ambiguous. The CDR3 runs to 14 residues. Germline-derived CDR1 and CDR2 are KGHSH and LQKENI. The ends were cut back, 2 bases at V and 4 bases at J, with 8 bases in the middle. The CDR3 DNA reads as TGTGCCAGCTCACCAGGGTACGGCACCGGGGAGCTGTTTTTT. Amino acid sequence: CASSPGYGTGELFF.

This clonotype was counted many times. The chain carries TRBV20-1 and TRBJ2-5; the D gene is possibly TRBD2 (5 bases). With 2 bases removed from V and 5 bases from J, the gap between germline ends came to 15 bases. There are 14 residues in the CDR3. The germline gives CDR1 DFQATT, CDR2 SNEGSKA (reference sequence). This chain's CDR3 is CSARSDGGRETQYF. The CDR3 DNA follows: TGCAGTGCTAGATCGGACGGAGGAAGGGAGACCCAGTACTTC.

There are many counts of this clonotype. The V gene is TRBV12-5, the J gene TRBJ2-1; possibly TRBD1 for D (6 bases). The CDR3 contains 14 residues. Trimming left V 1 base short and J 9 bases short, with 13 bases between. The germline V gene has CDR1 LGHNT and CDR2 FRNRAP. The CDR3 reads CASGLGTGFGEQFF. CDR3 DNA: TGTGCTAGTGGTTTGGGAACAGGGTTCGGTGAGCAGTTCTTC.

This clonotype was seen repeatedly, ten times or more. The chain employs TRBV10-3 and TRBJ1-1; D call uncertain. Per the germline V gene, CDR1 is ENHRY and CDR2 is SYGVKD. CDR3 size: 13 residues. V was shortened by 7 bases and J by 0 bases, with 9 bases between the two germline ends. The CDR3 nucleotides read TGTGCCATCAAATGGGATATGAACACTGAAGCTTTCTTT. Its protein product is CAIKWDMNTEAFF.

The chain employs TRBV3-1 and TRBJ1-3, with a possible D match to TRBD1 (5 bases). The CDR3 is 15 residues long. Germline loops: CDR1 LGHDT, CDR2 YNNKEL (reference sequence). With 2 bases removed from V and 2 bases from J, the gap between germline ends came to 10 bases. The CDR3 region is CASSQWGIPGNTIYF. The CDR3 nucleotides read TGTGCCAGCAGCCAATGGGGGATCCCTGGAAACACCATATATTTT.

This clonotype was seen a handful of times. The CDR3 loop is CASSRTTGSAGANVLTF. The CDR3 DNA sequence: TGTGCCAGCAGCAGAACTACAGGATCCGCTGGGGCCAACGTCCTGACTTTC. The V call is TRBV7-9, the J call TRBJ2-6; tentative D call: TRBD1 (5 bases). The ends were cut back, 5 bases at V and 2 bases at J, with 16 bases in the middle. Germline CDR1 is SEHNR and CDR2 is FQNEAQ (reference sequence). The CDR3 spans 17 residues. The full variable domain, with the rest looked up from reference TRBV7-9 and TRBJ2-6, is DTGVSQNPRHKITKRGQNVTFRCDPISEHNRLYWYRQTLGQGPEFLTYFQNEAQLEKSRLLSDRFSAERPKGSFSTLEIQRTEQGDSAMYLCASSRTTGSAGANVLTFGAGSRLTVL.

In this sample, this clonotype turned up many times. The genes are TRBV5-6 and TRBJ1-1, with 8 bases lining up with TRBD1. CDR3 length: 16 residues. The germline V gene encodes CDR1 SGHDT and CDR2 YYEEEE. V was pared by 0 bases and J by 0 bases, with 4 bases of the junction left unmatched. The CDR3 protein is CASSLGQGAVNTEAFF. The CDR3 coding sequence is TGTGCCAGCAGCTTGGGGCAGGGGGCGGTGAACACTGAAGCTTTCTTT.

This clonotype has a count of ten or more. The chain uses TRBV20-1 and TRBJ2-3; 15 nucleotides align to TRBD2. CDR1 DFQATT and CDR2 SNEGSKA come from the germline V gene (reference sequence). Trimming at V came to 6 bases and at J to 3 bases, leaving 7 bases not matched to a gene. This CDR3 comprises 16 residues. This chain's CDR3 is CSADLGLAGGTDTQYF. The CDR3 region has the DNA TGCAGTGCAGACTTGGGACTAGCGGGGGGTACAGATACGCAGTATTTT.

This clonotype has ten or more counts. CDR3 sequence reads: CAWGIDIQYF. The DNA of the CDR3 is TGTGCCTGGGGGATTGACATTCAGTACTTC. The chain recombines TRBV30 with TRBJ2-4; D is unresolved. Trimming left V 5 bases short and J 8 bases short, with 7 bases between. CDR3 length equals 10 residues. Germline V CDR1 and CDR2: GTSNPN, SVGIG (reference sequence). The full variable domain, with the rest looked up from reference TRBV30 and TRBJ2-4, is SQTIHQWPATLVQPVGSPLSLECTVEGTSNPNLYWYRQAAGRGLQLLFYSVGIGQISSEVPQNLSASRPQDRQFILSSKKLLLSDSGFYLCAWGIDIQYFGAGTRLSVL.

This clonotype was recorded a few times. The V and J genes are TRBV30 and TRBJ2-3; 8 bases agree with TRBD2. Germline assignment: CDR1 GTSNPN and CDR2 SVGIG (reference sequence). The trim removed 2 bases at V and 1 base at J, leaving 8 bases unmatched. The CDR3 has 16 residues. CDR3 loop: CAWSLGSGGRTDTQYF. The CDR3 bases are TGTGCCTGGAGTTTAGGGAGCGGGGGACGCACAGATACGCAGTATTTT.

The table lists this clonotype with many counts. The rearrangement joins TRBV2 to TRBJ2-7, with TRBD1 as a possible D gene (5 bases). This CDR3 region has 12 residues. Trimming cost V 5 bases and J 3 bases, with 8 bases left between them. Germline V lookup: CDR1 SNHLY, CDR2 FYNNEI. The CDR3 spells CASSSTGYEQYF. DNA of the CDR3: TGTGCCAGCAGTTCTACAGGCTACGAGCAGTACTTC.

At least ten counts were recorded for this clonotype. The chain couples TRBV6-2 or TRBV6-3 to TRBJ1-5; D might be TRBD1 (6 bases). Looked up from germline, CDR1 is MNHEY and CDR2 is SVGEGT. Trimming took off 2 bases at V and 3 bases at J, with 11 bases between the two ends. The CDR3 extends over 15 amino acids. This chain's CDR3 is CASSYGGAANQPQHF. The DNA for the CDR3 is TGTGCCAGCAGTTACGGGGGGGCGGCCAATCAGCCCCAGCATTTT.

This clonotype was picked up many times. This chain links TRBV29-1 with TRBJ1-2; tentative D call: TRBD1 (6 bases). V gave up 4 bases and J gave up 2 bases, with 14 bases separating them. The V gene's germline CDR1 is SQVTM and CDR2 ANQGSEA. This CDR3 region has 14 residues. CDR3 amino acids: CSVVSAGANYGYTF. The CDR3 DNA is TGCAGCGTTGTATCGGCAGGGGCCAACTATGGCTACACCTTC.

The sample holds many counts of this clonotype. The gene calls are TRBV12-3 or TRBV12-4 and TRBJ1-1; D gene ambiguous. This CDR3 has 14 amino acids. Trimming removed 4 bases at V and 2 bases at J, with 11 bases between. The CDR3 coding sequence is TGTGCCAGCAGTTCCGGTGCAGGCAACACTGAAGCTTTCTTT. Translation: CASSSGAGNTEAFF.

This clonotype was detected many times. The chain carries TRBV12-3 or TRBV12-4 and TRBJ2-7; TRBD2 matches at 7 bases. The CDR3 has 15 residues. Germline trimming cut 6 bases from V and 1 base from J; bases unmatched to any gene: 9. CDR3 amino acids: CASSSGGGGSYEQYF. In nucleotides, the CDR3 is TGTGCCAGCAGCTCCGGTGGGGGGGGATCCTACGAGCAGTACTTC.

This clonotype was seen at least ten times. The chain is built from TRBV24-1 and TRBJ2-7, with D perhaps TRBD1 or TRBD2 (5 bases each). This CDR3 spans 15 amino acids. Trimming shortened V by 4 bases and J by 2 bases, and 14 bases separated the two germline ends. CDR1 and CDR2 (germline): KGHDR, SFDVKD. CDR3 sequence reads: CATSDPGRNTYEQYF. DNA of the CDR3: TGTGCCACCAGTGACCCGGGACGGAATACCTACGAGCAGTACTTC.

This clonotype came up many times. The CDR3 region is CASSDRGLGNTIYF. The CDR3 DNA reads as TGTGCCAGCAGTGACAGGGGGCTCGGAAACACCATATATTTT. The chain combines TRBV25-1 with TRBJ1-3; 8 positions match TRBD1. The length of the CDR3 is 14 residues. V lost 3 bases, J lost 4 bases, and 2 bases stayed unmatched. Germline assignment: CDR1 MGHDK and CDR2 SYGVNS.